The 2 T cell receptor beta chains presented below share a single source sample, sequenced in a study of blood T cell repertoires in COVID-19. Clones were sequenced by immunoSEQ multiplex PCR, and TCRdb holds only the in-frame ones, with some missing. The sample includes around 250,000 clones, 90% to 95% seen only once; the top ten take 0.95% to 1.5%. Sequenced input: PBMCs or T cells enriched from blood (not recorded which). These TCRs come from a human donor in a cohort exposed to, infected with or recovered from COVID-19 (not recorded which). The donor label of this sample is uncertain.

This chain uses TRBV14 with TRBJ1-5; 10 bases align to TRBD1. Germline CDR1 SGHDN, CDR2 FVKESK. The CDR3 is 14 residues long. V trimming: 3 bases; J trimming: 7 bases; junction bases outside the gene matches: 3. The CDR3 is CASSQTGGWQPQHF. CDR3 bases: TGTGCCAGCAGCCAGACAGGGGGCTGGCAGCCCCAGCATTTT.

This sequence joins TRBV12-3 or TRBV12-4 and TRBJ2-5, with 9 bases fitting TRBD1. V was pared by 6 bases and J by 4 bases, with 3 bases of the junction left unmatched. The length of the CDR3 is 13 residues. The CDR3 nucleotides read TGTGCCAGCAGGAAACAGGGGGCAGAGACCCAGTACTTC. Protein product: CASRKQGAETQYF.